Shown below are 7 T cell receptor beta chains from a single sample sequenced in a study of blood T cell repertoires in COVID-19. The assay was immunoSEQ multiplex PCR, and TCRdb's table has in-frame clones only and misses some. The sample includes roughly 400,000 clones, 88% seen only once; the top ten take 1.4% to 1.5%. Material: PBMCs or T cells enriched from blood (not recorded which). All receptors come from a woman younger than 35 who had been exposed to COVID-19.

This chain links TRBV25-1 with TRBJ2-2; no reliable D call. The V and J ends lost 2 bases and 4 bases respectively, with 5 bases between them. CDR3 size: 13 residues. CDR1 and CDR2 (germline): MGHDK, SYGVNS. The CDR3 DNA sequence: TGTGCCAGCAGTGAAAGCGCCACCGGGGAGCTGTTTTTT. It yields the protein CASSESATGELFF. Variable domain in full (rest from reference TRBV25-1 and TRBJ2-2): EADIYQTPRYLVIGTGKKITLECSQTMGHDKMYWYQQDPGMELHLIHYSYGVNSTEKGDLSSESTVSRIRTEHFPLTLESARPSHTSQYLCASSESATGELFFGEGSRLTVL.

The genes are TRBV4-1 and TRBJ1-1, with D perhaps TRBD1 (6 bases). This CDR3 is 15 amino acids long. V gave up 0 bases and J gave up 6 bases, with 14 bases separating them. Germline CDR1 reads MGHRA; CDR2 reads YSYEKL. The CDR3, as DNA: TGCGCCAGCAGCCAAGATCCTCAGGGGAGTCCTGAAGCTTTCTTT. Translating it yields CASSQDPQGSPEAFF.

The chain links TRBV6-1 to TRBJ2-1; TRBD1 matches at 8 bases. J was trimmed by 15 bases and V by 1 base; bases with no gene match: 2. Looked up from germline, CDR1 is MNHNS and CDR2 is SASEGT. CDR3 length equals 11 residues. The CDR3 DNA follows: TGTGCCAGCAGTGAAGGGACAGGGACGTTCTTC. Translated, it gives CASSEGTGTFF.

This rearrangement joins TRBV6-5 to TRBJ1-1; D is ambiguous. CDR3 size: 12 residues. In germline, CDR1 is MNHEY, CDR2 SVGAGI. V was cut by 5 bases and J by 7 bases, with 11 bases left in between. CDR3 DNA sequence: TGTGCCAGCAGTCCCGAGGCGGGTGAAGCTTTCTTT. This translates into CASSPEAGEAFF.

The rearrangement links TRBV2 to TRBJ1-1; 7 bases match TRBD1. The length of the CDR3 is 14 residues. V was clipped by 7 bases and J by 7 bases; unmatched bases: 12. The V gene's germline CDR1 is SNHLY and CDR2 FYNNEI. Here the CDR3 reads CASTGQPTRGEAFF. The CDR3 bases are TGTGCCAGCACGGGACAGCCTACACGGGGTGAAGCTTTCTTT.

This chain connects TRBV3-1 (or the pseudogene TRBV3-2) to TRBJ1-2; 10 bases are shared with TRBD1. The trim removed 1 base at V and 7 bases at J, leaving 6 bases unmatched. Germline V gene lookup returns CDR1 LGHDT and CDR2 YNNKEL (reference sequence). The CDR3 runs to 15 residues. This CDR3 is CASSQADRGERGYTF. CDR3 DNA sequence: TGTGCCAGCAGCCAAGCGGACAGGGGGGAACGTGGCTACACCTTC.

V usage is TRBV4-3 and J usage is TRBJ1-4, with D possibly being TRBD1 (6 bases). Trimming pared 0 bases from V and 5 bases from J, leaving 16 bases between. Germline CDR1 is LGHNA and CDR2 is YSLEER. The CDR3 covers 17 residues. The CDR3 coding sequence is TGCGCCAGCAGCCAAGATAGGACCGCGAGGGGGAATGAAAAACTGTTTTTT. Amino acids: CASSQDRTARGNEKLFF.